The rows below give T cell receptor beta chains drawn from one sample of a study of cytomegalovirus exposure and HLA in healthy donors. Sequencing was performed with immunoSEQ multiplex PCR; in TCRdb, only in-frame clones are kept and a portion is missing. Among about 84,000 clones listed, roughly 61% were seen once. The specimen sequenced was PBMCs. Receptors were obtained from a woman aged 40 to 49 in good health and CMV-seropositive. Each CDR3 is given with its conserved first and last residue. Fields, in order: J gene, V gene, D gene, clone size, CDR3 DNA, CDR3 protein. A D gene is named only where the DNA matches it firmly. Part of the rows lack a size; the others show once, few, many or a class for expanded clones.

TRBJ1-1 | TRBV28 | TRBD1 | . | TGTGCCAGCACCACTTTAGAGGACAGGGGGCGAATCACTGAAGCTTTCTTT | CASTTLEDRGRITEAFF
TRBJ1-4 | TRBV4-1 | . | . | TGCGCCAGCAGCCAAGGAACAACAACTAATGAAAAACTGTTTTTT | CASSQGTTTNEKLFF
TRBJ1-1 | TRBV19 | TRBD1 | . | TGTGCCATTCCCAAGAGTTCGGAGTCGTCGACAGGGCATTTGCCGATGAACACTGAAGCTTTCTTT | CAIPKSSESSTGHLPMNTEAFF
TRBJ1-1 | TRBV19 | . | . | TGTGCCAGTAGTATCCAGACATGGGGCAAGAGTGGGAACACTGAAGCTTTCTTT | CASSIQTWGKSGNTEAFF
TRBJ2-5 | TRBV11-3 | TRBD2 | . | TGTGCCAGCAGCCTCGGGACTAGCGGGACCCAAGAGACCCAGTACTTC | CASSLGTSGTQETQYF
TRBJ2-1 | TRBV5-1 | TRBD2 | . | TGCGCCAGCAGCTTCCTAGCGGGAGCCAATGAGCAGTTCTTC | CASSFLAGANEQFF
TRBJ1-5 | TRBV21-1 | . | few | TGTGCCAGCAGCCTAAGGGACAGGGAACCGAAACGGCCCAATCAGCCCCAGCATTTT | CASSLRDREPKRPNQPQHF
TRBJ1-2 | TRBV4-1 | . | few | TGCGCCAGCAGCTTCGACAGGAACCTGGGTAGCATCACGAATAACTATGGCTACACCTTC | CASSFDRNLGSITNNYGYTF
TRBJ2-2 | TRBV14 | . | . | TGTGCCAGCAGCCAAGGCATCCAGCGGCAGTACACCGGGGAGCTGTTTTTT | CASSQGIQRQYTGELFF
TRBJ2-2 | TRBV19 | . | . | TGTGCCAGTAGTACGCGACTAAGTATCGGGGAGCTGTTTTTT | CASSTRLSIGELFF
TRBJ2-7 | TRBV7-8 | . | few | TGTGCCAGCAGCTTAGCGAGCCGGACAGTCGAGCAGTACTTC | CASSLASRTVEQYF
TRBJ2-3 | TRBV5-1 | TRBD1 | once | TGCGCCAGCGGACAGGGGGTCGCAGATACGCAGTATTTT | CASGQGVADTQYF
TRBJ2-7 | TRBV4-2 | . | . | TGTGCCAGCAGCCAAAGGAAAGGAGTCGACGAGCAGTACTTC | CASSQRKGVDEQYF
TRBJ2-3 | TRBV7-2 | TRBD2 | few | TGTGCCAGCAGCCCTGCAGGGACTAGCGGGAGGGCGCAGTATTTT | CASSPAGTSGRAQYF
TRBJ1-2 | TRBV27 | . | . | TGTGCCTGGCACCCGAGGGCAGATGGCTACACCTTC | CAWHPRADGYTF
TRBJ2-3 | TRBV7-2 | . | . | TGTGCCAGCAGCTTAGAGTGGGCTTTCGGCACAGATACGCAGTATTTT | CASSLEWAFGTDTQYF
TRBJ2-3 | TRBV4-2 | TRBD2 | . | TGTGCCAGCAGCCAAGTGGTGCTAGCGGCTAGCACAGATACGCAGTATTTT | CASSQVVLAASTDTQYF
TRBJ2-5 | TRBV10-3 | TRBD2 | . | TGTGCCATCAAACAGCGGGAGGGCCCGACGGAGACCCAGTACTTC | CAIKQREGPTETQYF
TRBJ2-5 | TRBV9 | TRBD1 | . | TGTGCCAGCAGCGTAGAGGGGGCATGGGAGACCCAGTACTTC | CASSVEGAWETQYF
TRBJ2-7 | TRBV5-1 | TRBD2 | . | TGCGCCAGCAGTATGGCTAGCGGGCCCTACGAGCAGTACTTC | CASSMASGPYEQYF
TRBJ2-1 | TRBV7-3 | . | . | TGTGCCAGCAGCTCCGGGGGTGAGCAGTTCTTC | CASSSGGEQFF
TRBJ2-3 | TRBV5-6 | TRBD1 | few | TGTGCCAGCAGCTTACAGGGGAGCACAGATACGCAGTATTTT | CASSLQGSTDTQYF
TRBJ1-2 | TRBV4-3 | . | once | TGCGCCAGCAGCCAATCCGGGGGGGGCTATGGCTACACCTTC | CASSQSGGGYGYTF
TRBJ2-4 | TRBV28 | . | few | TGTGCCAGCAGTTTATCAGGGGGAGGCATTCAGTACTTC | CASSLSGGGIQYF
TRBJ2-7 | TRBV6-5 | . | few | TGTGCCAGCAGTTACTCCCCATCCCCTATCGAGCAGTACTTC | CASSYSPSPIEQYF
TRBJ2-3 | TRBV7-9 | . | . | TGTGCCAGCAGCTCTACCCAGGCCCGGCCAGATACGCAGTATTTT | CASSSTQARPDTQYF
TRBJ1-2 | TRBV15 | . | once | TGTGCCACCAGCACTACAGTCGGCGGCTACACCTTC | CATSTTVGGYTF
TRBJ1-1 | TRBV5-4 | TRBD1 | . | TGTGCCAGCAGCTCGCCGGGACAGGGATACACTGAAGCTTTCTTT | CASSSPGQGYTEAFF
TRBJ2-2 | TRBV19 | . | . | TGTGCCAGTAGTATATCTATCGACAGGTTAGGCACCGGGGAGCTGTTTTTT | CASSISIDRLGTGELFF
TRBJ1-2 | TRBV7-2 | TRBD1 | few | TGTGCCAGCAGCTTAGGTGGGACAGGGCAGGCCTATGGCTACACCTTC | CASSLGGTGQAYGYTF
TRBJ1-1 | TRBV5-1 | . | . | TGCGCCAGCGGGGCCCATAAGGAGACTGAAGCTTTCTTT | CASGAHKETEAFF
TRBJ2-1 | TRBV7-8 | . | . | TGTGCCAGCAGCTTAGCGGGAGCGGAACTAGGCTACAATGAGCAGTTCTTC | CASSLAGAELGYNEQFF
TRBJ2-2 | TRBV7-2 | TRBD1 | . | TGTGCCAGCAGCTCCGACAGGGGCGCCGGGGAGCTGTTTTTT | CASSSDRGAGELFF
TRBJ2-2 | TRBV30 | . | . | TGTGCCTGGGTCCAGGGTTTGAGCACCGGGGAGCTGTTTTTT | CAWVQGLSTGELFF
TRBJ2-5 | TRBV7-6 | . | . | TGTGCCAGCAGCCCATTTGCGGGAGAGACCCAGTACTTC | CASSPFAGETQYF
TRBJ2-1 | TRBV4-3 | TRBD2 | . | TGCGCCAGCAGCCAGGCAGATCCCCTTGTGGGTGGTAGCGGGAGCCCTCGGAATGAGCAGTTCTTC | CASSQADPLVGGSGSPRNEQFF
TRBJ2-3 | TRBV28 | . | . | TGTGCCAGCAGTTTCAGCGAGGATACGCAGTATTTT | CASSFSEDTQYF
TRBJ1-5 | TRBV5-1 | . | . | TGCGCCAGCAGCCGGCCACCCGGCGGGAATCAGCCCCAGCATTTT | CASSRPPGGNQPQHF
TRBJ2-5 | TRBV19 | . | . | TGTGCCACACAAGAGACCCAGTACTTC | CATQETQYF
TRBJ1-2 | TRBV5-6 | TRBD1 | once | TGTGCCAGCAGCCTAGGACAGGGGAGATATGGCTACACCTTC | CASSLGQGRYGYTF
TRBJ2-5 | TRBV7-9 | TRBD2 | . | TGTGCCAGCAGCTTAGCCGGAACCGGGACTAGCGGGAGAGGGGAGACCCAGTACTTC | CASSLAGTGTSGRGETQYF